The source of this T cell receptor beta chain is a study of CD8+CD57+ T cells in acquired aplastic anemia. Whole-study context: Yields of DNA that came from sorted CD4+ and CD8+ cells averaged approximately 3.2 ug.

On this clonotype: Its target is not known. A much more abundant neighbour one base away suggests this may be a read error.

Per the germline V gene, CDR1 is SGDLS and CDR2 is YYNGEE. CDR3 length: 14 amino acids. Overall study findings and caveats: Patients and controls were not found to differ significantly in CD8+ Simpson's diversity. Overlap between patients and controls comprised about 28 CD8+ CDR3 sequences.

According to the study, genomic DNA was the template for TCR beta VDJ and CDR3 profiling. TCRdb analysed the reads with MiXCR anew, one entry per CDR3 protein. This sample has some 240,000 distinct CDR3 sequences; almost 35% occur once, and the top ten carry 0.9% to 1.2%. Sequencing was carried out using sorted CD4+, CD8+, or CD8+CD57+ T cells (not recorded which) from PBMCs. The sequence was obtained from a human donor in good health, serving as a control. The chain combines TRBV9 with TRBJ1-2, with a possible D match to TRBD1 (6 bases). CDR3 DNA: TGTGCCAACAGCGTCGACAGGACTTCTGGGGGCTACACCTTC. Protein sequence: CANSVDRTSGGYTF.